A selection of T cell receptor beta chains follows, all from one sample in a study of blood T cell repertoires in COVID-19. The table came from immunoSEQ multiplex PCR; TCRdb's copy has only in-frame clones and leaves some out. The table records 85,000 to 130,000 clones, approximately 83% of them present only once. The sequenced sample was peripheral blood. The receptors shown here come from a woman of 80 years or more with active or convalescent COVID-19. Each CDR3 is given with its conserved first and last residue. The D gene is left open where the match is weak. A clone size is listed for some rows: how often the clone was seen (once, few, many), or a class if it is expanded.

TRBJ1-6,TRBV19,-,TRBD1,TGTGCCGTCGGACAGGGGGATTCACCCCTCCACTTT,CAVGQGDSPLHF
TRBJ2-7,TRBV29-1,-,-,TGCAGCGTTGAGGCTGTCCCCAACGAGCAGTACTTC,CSVEAVPNEQYF
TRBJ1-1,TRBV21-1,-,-,TGTGCCAGCCGACACCGGGACAGGGGCACTGAAGCTTTCTTT,CASRHRDRGTEAFF
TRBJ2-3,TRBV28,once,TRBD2,TGTGCCAGCAGCCGGGACTACGTTGGGGGCACAGATACGCAGTATTTT,CASSRDYVGGTDTQYF
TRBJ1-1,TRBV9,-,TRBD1,TGTGCCAGCAGCGTCGGGACAGGGGAAGCTTTCTTT,CASSVGTGEAFF
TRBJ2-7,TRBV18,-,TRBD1,TGTGCCAGCTCCCCGCTCGGACAGGGAGCCTACGAGCAGTACTTC,CASSPLGQGAYEQYF
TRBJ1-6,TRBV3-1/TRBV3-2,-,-,TGTGCCAGCAGCCTGGGTAAAGGGGGACATTCACCCCTCCACTTT,CASSLGKGGHSPLHF
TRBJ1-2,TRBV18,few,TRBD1,TGTGCCAGCTCACCACGGGGGACAGAAGTCTATGGCTACACCTTC,CASSPRGTEVYGYTF
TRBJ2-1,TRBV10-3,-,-,TGTGCCATCAGTGTGTCACAGCGGAGCTCCTACAATGAGCAGTTCTTC,CAISVSQRSSYNEQFF
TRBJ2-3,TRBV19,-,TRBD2,TGTGCCAGTAGTACTTCTAGCGGGCGAGGATTTATCACAGATACGCAGTATTTT,CASSTSSGRGFITDTQYF
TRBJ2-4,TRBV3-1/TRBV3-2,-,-,TGTGCCAGCAGCCCTGAGGTGGGACAAGGGGCCAAAAACATTCAGTACTTC,CASSPEVGQGAKNIQYF
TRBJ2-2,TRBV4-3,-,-,TGCGCCAGCAGCCAAGGCGGACAGACCGGGGAGCTGTTTTTT,CASSQGGQTGELFF
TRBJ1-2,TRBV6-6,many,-,TGTGCCAGCAGTTTTCGGAGAGCTAACTATGGCTACACCTTC,CASSFRRANYGYTF
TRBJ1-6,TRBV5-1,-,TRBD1,TGCGCCAGCAGCTTGGCCGGACAGGATAATAATTCACCCCTCCACTTT,CASSLAGQDNNSPLHF
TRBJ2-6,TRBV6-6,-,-,TGTGCCAGCAGTCCAGGGCTGAGAGAACGCACCCACGTCTCCTCTGGGGCCAACGTCCTGACTTTC,CASSPGLRERTHVSSGANVLTF
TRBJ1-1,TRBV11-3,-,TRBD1,TGTGCCAGCAGCTTCACAGGGGGCACTGAAGCTTTCTTT,CASSFTGGTEAFF
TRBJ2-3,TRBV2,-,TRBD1,TGTGCCAGCAGTTGGACAGGGACGCAGTATTTT,CASSWTGTQYF
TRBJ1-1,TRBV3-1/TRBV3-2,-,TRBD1,TGTGCCAGCAGTTCCCGACAGGGGGCTTATGAAGCTTTCTTT,CASSSRQGAYEAFF
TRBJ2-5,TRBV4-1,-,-,TGCGCCAGCAGCCCGCGGCGGGTCACGGTTCAAGAGACCCAGTACTTC,CASSPRRVTVQETQYF
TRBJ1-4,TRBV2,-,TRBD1,TGTGCCAGCACTCCAACGAGGACAGGGTCTGAAAAACTGTTTTTT,CASTPTRTGSEKLFF
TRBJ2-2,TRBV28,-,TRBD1,TGTGCCAGCAGTTTAAGGCGGACAGGGTTAAACACCGGGGAGCTGTTTTTT,CASSLRRTGLNTGELFF
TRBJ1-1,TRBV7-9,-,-,TGTGCCAGCAGCTCTCGCACTGAAGCTTTCTTT,CASSSRTEAFF
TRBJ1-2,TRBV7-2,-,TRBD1,TGTGCCAGCAGCGCGAACAGGGGCCATACCTATGGCTACACCTTC,CASSANRGHTYGYTF
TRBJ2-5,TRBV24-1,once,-,TGTGCCACCAGGCAGACAGGAGAGGAGACCCAGTACTTC,CATRQTGEETQYF
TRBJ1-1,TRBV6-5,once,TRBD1,TGTGCCAGCACCGCCGGGACAGGGGGGAACACTGAAGCTTTCTTT,CASTAGTGGNTEAFF
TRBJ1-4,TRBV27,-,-,TGTGCCAGCAGCCGTCAGGGTGCTATTGTGGAAAAACTGTTTTTT,CASSRQGAIVEKLFF